The 10 T cell receptor beta chains in this list originate from one sample, sequenced in a study of post-analysis software for immune sequencing data (dated by TCRdb to between 2014 and 2017). The paper as a whole reports these results and caveats: Significantly higher frequencies in patients than in controls were found for roughly 5 TRBV segments, including TRBV5-6, TRBV5-1 and TRBV20-1.

No antigen has been identified for these receptors. The receptor library was made with PCR. Sequenced using an Illumina HiSeq 2500. To reduce PCR and sequencing biases, unique molecular identifiers were built into the TCR beta cDNA libraries. The public sequencing data were trimmed at Q25 with fastp and processed into clonotypes with MiXCR by TCRdb, which kept only in-frame beta chains. Duplicate CDR3 protein sequences are folded into a single record with the most common DNA and genes. This sample has about 540,000 distinct CDR3 sequences in its table, and 30% to 40% of those were observed once. The ten largest clones add up to less than 6% of the sample. Sequenced input: blood. These receptors all stem from a girl younger than 18 with multiple sclerosis.

The chain carries TRBV7-6 and TRBJ2-3; 9 nucleotides align to TRBD1. The V gene end was trimmed by 4 bases and the J gene end by 0 bases; junction bases not matched to a gene: 5. The CDR3 is made up of 16 amino acids. In germline, CDR1 is SGHVS, CDR2 FNYEAQ. The CDR3 nucleotides are TGTGCCAGCAGCTATCACAGGGGGCAAAGCACAGATACGCAGTATTTT. Translation gives CASSYHRGQSTDTQYF.

The chain is built from TRBV3-1 and TRBJ2-5; 10 bases agree with TRBD2. V lost 8 bases and J lost 11; bases outside the gene matches: 14. Germline assignment: CDR1 LGHDT and CDR2 YNNKEL (reference sequence). The CDR3 is 14 amino acids. This chain's CDR3 is CASYSGGKYNEQYF. Here the CDR3 DNA reads TGTGCCAGCTATAGCGGGGGGAAGTACAATGAGCAGTACTTC.

This clonotype was seen more than once but under ten times. The chain has TRBV20-1 and TRBJ2-6; D gene unclear. The germline V and J ends were trimmed by 5 bases and 0 bases, with 8 bases remaining between them. This CDR3 comprises 14 residues. In germline, CDR1 is DFQATT, CDR2 SNEGSKA (reference sequence). The CDR3 DNA sequence: TGCAGTGCTCGTCAGTCCTCTGGGGCCAACGTCCTGACTTTC. Its protein product is CSARQSSGANVLTF.

At least ten counts were recorded for this clonotype. The V and J genes are TRBV6-1 and TRBJ1-5; 9 nucleotides agree with TRBD1. Trimming removed 4 bases from V and 3 bases from J; junction bases left unmatched: 4. Germline V gives CDR1 MNHNS, CDR2 SASEGT. The CDR3 consists of 15 residues. The CDR3 region has the DNA TGTGCCAGCAGTGTTGGGACAGGGTCCAATCAGCCCCAGCATTTT. This translates into CASSVGTGSNQPQHF.

The CDR3 loop reads CASSGTGVLQNIQYF. As DNA, the CDR3 is TGCGCCAGCAGCGGGACAGGGGTCCTCCAAAACATTCAGTACTTC. This chain joins TRBV4-1 and TRBJ2-4, with 10 nucleotides matching TRBD1. This CDR3 region has 15 residues. V shed 5 bases, J shed 5 bases, and the junction held 6 bases outside the gene matches. CDR1 is MGHRA and CDR2 is YSYEKL in the germline V gene.

Regarding this clonotype: Relative to the germline gene, one junction end is altered; a read error may explain this. The chain couples TRBV9 to TRBJ2-5; 9 positions agree with TRBD2. The CDR3 length is 15 residues. The germline gives CDR1 SGDLS, CDR2 YYNGEE. The CDR3 sequence: CASSVYSGLAEIQYF. In DNA, the CDR3 is TGTGCCAGCAGCGTATATTCGGGACTAGCAGAGATCCAGTACTTC. Together with reference TRBV9 and TRBJ2-5, the CDR3 gives the full variable domain: DSGVTQTPKHLITATGQRVTLRCSPRSGDLSVYWYQQSLDQGLQFLIQYYNGEERAKGNILERFSAQQFPDLHSELNLSSLELGDSALYFCASSVYSGLAEIQYFGPGTRLLVL.

This clonotype was found a few times. The V gene is TRBV29-1, the J gene TRBJ1-2, with 8 bases aligning to TRBD1. Germline V gene data show CDR1 as SQVTM and CDR2 as ANQGSEA. The CDR3 consists of 12 residues. The trim removed 6 bases at V and 0 bases at J, leaving 0 bases unmatched. Here the CDR3 DNA reads TGCAGCGTGACAGGGGCTAACTATGGCTACACCTTC. It translates to CSVTGANYGYTF. Variable domain in full (rest from reference TRBV29-1 and TRBJ1-2): SAVISQKPSRDICQRGTSLTIQCQVDSQVTMMFWYRQQPGQSLTLIATANQGSEATYESGFVIDKFPISRPNLTFSTLTVSNMSPEDSSIYLCSVTGANYGYTFGSGTRLTVV.

Only a few counts were recorded for this clonotype. The chain recombines TRBV11-2 with TRBJ2-7; D unresolved. The J call may be incorrect, as the DNA end agrees better with TRBJ2-5. Germline V gene lookup returns CDR1 SGHAT and CDR2 FQNNGV. The CDR3 contains 13 residues. CDR3 in amino acids: CASSLGPMGTQYF. The CDR3 DNA follows: TGTGCCAGCAGCTTGGGCCCTATGGGGACCCAGTACTTC.

J is TRBJ1-6 and V is TRBV20-1, with TRBD1 identical over 7 bases. The CDR3 runs to 14 residues. Per germline, CDR1 DFQATT and CDR2 SNEGSKA (reference sequence). V gave up 6 bases and J gave up 7 bases; unmatched junction bases: 9. CDR3 region: CSAEAPGGNSPLHF. The CDR3 DNA reads TGCAGTGCGGAAGCACCAGGGGGAAATTCACCCCTCCACTTT.

The gene calls are TRBV6-4 and TRBJ1-6; D is perhaps TRBD1 (5 bases). Trimming shortened V by 3 bases and J by 8 bases, and 11 bases separated the two germline ends. The CDR3 totals 14 residues. Germline assignment: CDR1 MRHNA and CDR2 SNTAGT. Written as DNA, the CDR3 is TGTGCCAGCAGTGAAAGGGGCACTTATTCACCCCTCCACTTT. This codes for CASSERGTYSPLHF.